This T cell receptor beta chain is drawn from a study of T cell repertoires in cytomegalovirus infection. The study, taken as a whole, reports: CMV-specific TCR beta clonotypes restricted by HLA-C dominated the ex vivo response.

MiXCR, run by TCRdb on the reads, gives a single entry per CDR3 protein. The table records fewer than 1,000,000 distinct CDR3 sequences, roughly a third of them present only once. The CDR3 has 19 amino acids. V was cut by 5 bases and J by 0 bases, with 20 bases left in between. Germline lookup yields CDR1 SGHVS and CDR2 FNYEAQ. This clonotype turned up a few times. The antigen remains undetermined. The receptor's source is a human donor in good health (CMV status not recorded). Some clones in this sample may be carry-over from other donors' samples. V is TRBV7-6 and J is TRBJ2-6; the D gene is possibly TRBD1 (7 bases). This sample comprised cultured CD8+ T cells from PBMCs, obtained from culture after CMV antigen stimulation. The CDR3 DNA reads as TGTGCCAGCAGCCCACCTCGGCCAGGGGGGTACTCTGGGGCCAACGTCCTGACTTTC. Its protein product is CASSPPRPGGYSGANVLTF.